The 16 T cell receptor beta chains below all came from one sample that was sequenced in a study of T cell repertoires in cytomegalovirus infection. TCRdb itself ran the reads through MiXCR, one entry per CDR3 protein. The data show around 500,000 distinct CDR3 sequences, roughly 46% seen once. Their recognized antigens are unknown. Source: cultured PBMCs, taken from culture after CMV antigen stimulation. These receptors came from a human donor in good health (CMV status not recorded). Some clones in this sample may be carry-over from other donors' samples.

V is TRBV2 and J is TRBJ2-3; 10 bases fit TRBD1. The CDR3 is made up of 15 amino acids. CDR1 SNHLY and CDR2 FYNNEI come from the germline V gene. Trimming at V came to 8 bases and at J to 6 bases, leaving 11 bases not matched to a gene. CDR3 DNA: TGTGCCAGCCAAGCCGGGACAGGGGTAATGGATACGCAGTATTTT. This sequence encodes CASQAGTGVMDTQYF.

This clonotype was counted between two and nine times. This chain links TRBV7-2 with TRBJ2-1; D gene ambiguous. With 5 bases removed from V and 1 base from J, the gap between germline ends came to 12 bases. CDR3 size: 15 residues. Germline lookup yields CDR1 SGHTA and CDR2 FQGNSA. As DNA, the CDR3 is TGTGCCAGCAGCCCGACGGGCGTATCCTACAATGAGCAGTTCTTC. It yields the protein CASSPTGVSYNEQFF.

Remarks on this clonotype: The junction shows a germline mismatch at one end, possibly a read error. This chain links TRBV7-6 with TRBJ2-7; D is unclear. Germline assignment: CDR1 SGHVS and CDR2 FNYEAQ. The CDR3 sequence is 10 residues long. The CDR3 spells CASSLTWSDF. The CDR3 bases are TGTGCCAGCAGCTTAACCTGGTCAGACTTC.

This clonotype has only one observation. The chain uses TRBV20-1 and TRBJ2-7; 7 bases fit TRBD2. Germline V gives CDR1 DFQATT, CDR2 SNEGSKA (reference sequence). The CDR3 is made up of 12 amino acids. Unmatched junction bases numbered 4, after V lost 6 bases and J lost 2 bases. The CDR3 region is CSAVGLTYEQYF. CDR3 DNA: TGCAGTGCCGTGGGACTAACCTACGAGCAGTACTTC.

This clonotype was observed a handful of times. The chain's CDR3 is CASSSGTSGSSYEQYF. The CDR3 DNA reads TGTGCCAGCAGCTCAGGGACTAGCGGGTCCTCCTACGAGCAGTACTTC. The chain couples TRBV7-2 to TRBJ2-7; TRBD2 agrees at 12 bases. Germline assignment: CDR1 SGHTA and CDR2 FQGNSA. With 4 bases clipped from V and 0 bases from J, the junction kept 4 bases outside the gene matches. The CDR3 extends over 16 amino acids.

The sample holds a few counts of this clonotype. This chain connects TRBV6-8 to TRBJ2-3, with 8 positions matching TRBD2. Per germline, CDR1 MNHGY and CDR2 SAAAGT. J was trimmed by 3 bases and V by 11 bases; bases with no gene match: 10. The CDR3 has 14 amino acids. The CDR3 nucleotides read TGTGCCGGGCCGGGAGCGGGAGAGACAGATACGCAGTATTTT. It yields the protein CAGPGAGETDTQYF.

A remark on this clonotype: One end of the junction varies from germline; a read error may be responsible. V and J are TRBV7-8 and TRBJ2-7; D is unresolved. This CDR3 spans 15 amino acids. The V gene's germline CDR1 is SGHVS and CDR2 FQNEAQ. The CDR3: CASSFGRQWTYELYF. The CDR3 DNA is TGTGCCAGCAGCTTCGGACGGCAGTGGACCTACGAGCTGTACTTC. Using reference TRBV7-8 and TRBJ2-7 for the parts outside the CDR3, the full variable domain is GAGVSQSPRYKVAKRGQDVALRCDPISGHVSLFWYQQALGQGPEFLTYFQNEAQLDKSGLPSDRFFAERPEGSVSTLKIQRTQQEDSAVYLCASSFGRQWTYELYFGPGTRLTVT.

This chain links TRBV6-1 with TRBJ1-6; weak D call: TRBD1 (5 bases). The ends were cut back, 5 bases at V and 5 bases at J, with 10 bases in the middle. Per germline, CDR1 MNHNS and CDR2 SASEGT. The CDR3 covers 14 residues. The chain's CDR3 is CASSYGGDNSPLHF. CDR3 sequence (DNA): TGTGCCAGCAGTTACGGAGGGGATAATTCACCCCTCCACTTT.

The chain uses TRBV28 and TRBJ2-7, with D uncertain. With 4 bases removed from V and 5 bases from J, the gap between germline ends came to 15 bases. Germline values: CDR1 MDHEN, CDR2 SYDVKM. This CDR3 region has 14 residues. The CDR3 sequence is CASSYTTSRDEQYF. The CDR3 DNA follows: TGTGCCAGCAGTTACACCACCTCTAGGGACGAGCAGTACTTC.

The V gene is TRBV7-2, the J gene TRBJ2-5, with D possibly TRBD2 on 5 matching bases. The CDR3 has 13 residues. Deletions cut 10 bases from V and 0 bases from J, with 12 bases between. CDR1 is SGHTA and CDR2 is FQGNSA in the germline V gene. CDR3 DNA sequence: TGTGCCACCTATGCACTAGACCAAGAGACCCAGTACTTC. Residues: CATYALDQETQYF.

The J gene is TRBJ1-4, the V gene TRBV10-3; D is perhaps TRBD1 (6 bases). Trimming left V 5 bases short and J 8 bases short, with 9 bases between. The CDR3 runs to 12 residues. CDR1 and CDR2 (germline): ENHRY, SYGVKD. CDR3 in DNA: TGTGCCATCAGTCCTACAGGGGAAAAACTGTTTTTT. Translating gives CAISPTGEKLFF.

The rearrangement uses TRBV7-8 and TRBJ2-7; 16 nucleotides agree with TRBD2. Germline V CDR1 and CDR2: SGHVS, FQNEAQ. The CDR3 consists of 16 residues. J was trimmed by 6 bases and V by 5 bases; bases with no gene match: 7. CDR3 nucleotides: TGTGCCAGCAGCCCCGGGACTAGCGGGAGGGCCGGCGAGCAGTACTTC. Translation gives CASSPGTSGRAGEQYF.

This chain joins TRBV6-6 and TRBJ1-1, with D perhaps TRBD1 (5 bases). The germline V and J ends were trimmed by 5 bases and 1 base, with 11 bases remaining between them. CDR3 length equals 14 residues. Per the germline V gene, CDR1 is MNHNY and CDR2 is SVGAGI (reference sequence). The CDR3 region has the DNA TGTGCCAGCAGTCCGGGCAGGGCGAACACTGAAGCTTTCTTT. Translated: CASSPGRANTEAFF.

The CDR3 protein is CASIWNILYTEAFF. In DNA, the CDR3 is TGTGCCAGCATCTGGAACATATTATACACTGAAGCTTTCTTT. The genes are TRBV12-3 or TRBV12-4 and TRBJ1-1; D ambiguous. CDR3 length: 14 amino acids. The V end was cut by 7 bases, the J end by 3 bases, with 15 bases between.

In this sample, this clonotype turned up once. This chain joins TRBV6-5 and TRBJ1-1; D not certain. Germline V lookup: CDR1 MNHEY, CDR2 SVGAGI. Trimming stripped 6 bases from V and 1 base from J, with 9 bases between. The length of the CDR3 is 13 residues. CDR3 sequence reads: CASRLSGNTEAFF. CDR3 nucleotide sequence: TGTGCCAGCAGACTCTCAGGGAACACTGAAGCTTTCTTT.

This clonotype showed up just a few times. The CDR3 region is CASSSDRGSGNSPLHF. The CDR3 nucleotides are TGTGCCAGCAGCTCCGACAGGGGGAGCGGGAATTCACCCCTCCACTTT. V and J are TRBV7-9 and TRBJ1-6, with 9 bases fitting TRBD1. The junction had 8 bases not matched to a gene; V was cut back by 4 bases and J by 7 bases. CDR1 SEHNR and CDR2 FQNEAQ come from the germline V gene (reference sequence). There are 16 residues in the CDR3.